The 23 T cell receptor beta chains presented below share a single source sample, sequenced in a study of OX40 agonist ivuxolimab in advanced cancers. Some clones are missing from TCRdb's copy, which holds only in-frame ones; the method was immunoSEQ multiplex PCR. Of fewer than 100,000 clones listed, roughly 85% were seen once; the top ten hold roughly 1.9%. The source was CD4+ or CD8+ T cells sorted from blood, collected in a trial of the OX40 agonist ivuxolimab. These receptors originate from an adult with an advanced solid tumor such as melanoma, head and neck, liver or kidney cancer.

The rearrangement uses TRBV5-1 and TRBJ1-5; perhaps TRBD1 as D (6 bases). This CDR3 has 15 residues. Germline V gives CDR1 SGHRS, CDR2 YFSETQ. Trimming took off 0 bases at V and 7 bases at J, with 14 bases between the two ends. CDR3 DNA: TGCGCCAGCAGCTTGGAGGGGACACCGGGCCAGCCCCAGCATTTT. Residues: CASSLEGTPGQPQHF. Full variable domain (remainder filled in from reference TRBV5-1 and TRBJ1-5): KAGVTQTPRYLIKTRGQQVTLSCSPISGHRSVSWYQQTPGQGLQFLFEYFSETQRNKGNFPGRFSGRQFSNSRSEMNVSTLELGDSALYLCASSLEGTPGQPQHFGDGTRLSIL.

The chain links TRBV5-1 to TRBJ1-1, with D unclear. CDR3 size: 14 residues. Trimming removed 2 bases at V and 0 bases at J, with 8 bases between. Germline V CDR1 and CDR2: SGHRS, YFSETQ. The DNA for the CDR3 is TGCGCCAGCAGCTTTGGTTTCATGAACACTGAAGCTTTCTTT. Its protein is CASSFGFMNTEAFF.

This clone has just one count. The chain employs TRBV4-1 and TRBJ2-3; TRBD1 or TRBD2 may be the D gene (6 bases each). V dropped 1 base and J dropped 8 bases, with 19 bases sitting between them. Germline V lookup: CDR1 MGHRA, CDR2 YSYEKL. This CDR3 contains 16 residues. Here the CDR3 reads CASSQGRGGGYLTQYF. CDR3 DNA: TGCGCCAGCAGCCAAGGAAGAGGAGGGGGGTACCTTACGCAGTATTTT.

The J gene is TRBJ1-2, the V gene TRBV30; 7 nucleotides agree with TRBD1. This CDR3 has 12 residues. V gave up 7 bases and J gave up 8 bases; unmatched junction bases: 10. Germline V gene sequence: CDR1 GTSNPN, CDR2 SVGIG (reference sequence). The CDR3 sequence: CAYHRGGAGYTF. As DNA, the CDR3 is TGTGCCTACCACAGGGGCGGAGCGGGCTACACCTTC.

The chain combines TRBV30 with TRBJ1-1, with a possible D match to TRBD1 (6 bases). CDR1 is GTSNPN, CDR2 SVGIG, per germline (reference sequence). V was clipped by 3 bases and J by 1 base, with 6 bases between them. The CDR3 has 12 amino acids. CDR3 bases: TGTGCCTGGAGGGACAGGAACACTGAAGCTTTCTTT. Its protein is CAWRDRNTEAFF.

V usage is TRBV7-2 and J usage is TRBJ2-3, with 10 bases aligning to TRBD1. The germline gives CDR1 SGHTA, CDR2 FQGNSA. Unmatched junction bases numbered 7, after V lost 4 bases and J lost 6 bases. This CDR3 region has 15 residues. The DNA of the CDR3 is TGTGCCAGCAGCTCGGGACAGGGGCGGGGGGATACGCAGTATTTT. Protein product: CASSSGQGRGDTQYF.

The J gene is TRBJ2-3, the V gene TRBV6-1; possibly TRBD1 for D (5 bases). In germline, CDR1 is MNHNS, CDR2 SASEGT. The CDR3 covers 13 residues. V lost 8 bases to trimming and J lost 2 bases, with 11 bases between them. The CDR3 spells CASGALHTDTQYF. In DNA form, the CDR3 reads TGTGCCAGCGGGGCACTGCACACAGATACGCAGTATTTT.

CDR3 bases: TGTGCCAGCATCGAAGGCTGGGGCACTAACTCCTACGAGCAGTACTTC. Translation: CASIEGWGTNSYEQYF. This rearrangement joins TRBV5-5 to TRBJ2-7; D may be TRBD1 (5 bases). V lost 6 bases and J lost 0, with 19 bases in between. CDR3 length: 16 residues. Germline V gives CDR1 SGHKS, CDR2 YYEKEE (reference sequence).

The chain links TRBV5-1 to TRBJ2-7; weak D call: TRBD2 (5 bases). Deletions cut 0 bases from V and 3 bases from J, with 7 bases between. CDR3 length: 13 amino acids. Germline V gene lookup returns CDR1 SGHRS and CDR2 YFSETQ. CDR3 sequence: CASSLDRDYEQYF. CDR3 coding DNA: TGCGCCAGCAGCTTGGACCGGGACTACGAGCAGTACTTC. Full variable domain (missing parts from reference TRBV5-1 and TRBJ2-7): KAGVTQTPRYLIKTRGQQVTLSCSPISGHRSVSWYQQTPGQGLQFLFEYFSETQRNKGNFPGRFSGRQFSNSRSEMNVSTLELGDSALYLCASSLDRDYEQYFGPGTRLTVT.

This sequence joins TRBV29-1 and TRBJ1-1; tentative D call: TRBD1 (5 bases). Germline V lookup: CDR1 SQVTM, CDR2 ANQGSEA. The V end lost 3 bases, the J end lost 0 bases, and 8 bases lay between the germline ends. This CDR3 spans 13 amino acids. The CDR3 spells CSVDEGLNTEAFF. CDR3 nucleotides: TGCAGCGTTGATGAGGGGCTGAACACTGAAGCTTTCTTT.

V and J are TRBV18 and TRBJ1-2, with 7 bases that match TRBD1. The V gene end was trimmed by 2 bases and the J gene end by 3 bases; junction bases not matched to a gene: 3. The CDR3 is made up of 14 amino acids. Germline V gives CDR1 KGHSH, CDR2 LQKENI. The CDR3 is CASSPGQGDYGYTF. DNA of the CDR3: TGTGCCAGCTCACCAGGCCAGGGGGACTATGGCTACACCTTC.

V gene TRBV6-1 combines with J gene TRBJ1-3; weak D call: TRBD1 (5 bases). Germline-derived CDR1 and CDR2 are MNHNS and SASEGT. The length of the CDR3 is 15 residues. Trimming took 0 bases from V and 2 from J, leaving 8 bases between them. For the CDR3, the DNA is TGTGCCAGCAGTGAAGCTCTCAGGGCTGGAAACACCATATATTTT. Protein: CASSEALRAGNTIYF.

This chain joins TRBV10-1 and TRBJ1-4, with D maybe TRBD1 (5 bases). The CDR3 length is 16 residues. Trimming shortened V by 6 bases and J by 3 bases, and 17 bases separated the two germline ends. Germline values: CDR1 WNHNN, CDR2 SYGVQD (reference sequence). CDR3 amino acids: CASRGLWGTANEKLFF. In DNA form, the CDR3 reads TGCGCCAGCAGAGGGTTATGGGGCACGGCTAATGAAAAACTGTTTTTT.

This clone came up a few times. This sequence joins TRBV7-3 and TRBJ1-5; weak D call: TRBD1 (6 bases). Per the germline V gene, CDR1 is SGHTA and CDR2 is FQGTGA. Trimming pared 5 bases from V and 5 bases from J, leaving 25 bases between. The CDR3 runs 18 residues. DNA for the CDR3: TGTGCCAGCAGCCCTCCAACTCTGGCGTCAGGGGTGCATCAGCCCCAGCATTTT. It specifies CASSPPTLASGVHQPQHF.

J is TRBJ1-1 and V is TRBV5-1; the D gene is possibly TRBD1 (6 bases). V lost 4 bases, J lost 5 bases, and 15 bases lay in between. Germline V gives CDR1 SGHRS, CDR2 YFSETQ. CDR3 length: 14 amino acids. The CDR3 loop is CASSREQGRTEAFF. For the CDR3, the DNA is TGCGCCAGCAGCAGAGAACAGGGAAGGACTGAAGCTTTCTTT.

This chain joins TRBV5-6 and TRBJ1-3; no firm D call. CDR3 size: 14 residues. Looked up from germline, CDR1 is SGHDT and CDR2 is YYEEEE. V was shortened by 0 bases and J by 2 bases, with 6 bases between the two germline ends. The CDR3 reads CASSLGLTGNTIYF. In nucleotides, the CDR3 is TGTGCCAGCAGCTTGGGTTTAACTGGAAACACCATATATTTT.

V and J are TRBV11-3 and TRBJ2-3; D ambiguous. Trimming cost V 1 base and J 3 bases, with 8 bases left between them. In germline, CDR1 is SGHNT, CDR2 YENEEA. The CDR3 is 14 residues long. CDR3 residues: CASSLGHLTDTQYF. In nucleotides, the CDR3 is TGTGCCAGCAGCTTAGGACACCTAACAGATACGCAGTATTTT.

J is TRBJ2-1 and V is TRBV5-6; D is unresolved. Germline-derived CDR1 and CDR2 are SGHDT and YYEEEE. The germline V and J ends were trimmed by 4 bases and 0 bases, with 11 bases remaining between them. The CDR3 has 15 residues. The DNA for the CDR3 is TGTGCCAGCAGCCCAACAGTGAGCTCCTACAATGAGCAGTTCTTC. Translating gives CASSPTVSSYNEQFF.

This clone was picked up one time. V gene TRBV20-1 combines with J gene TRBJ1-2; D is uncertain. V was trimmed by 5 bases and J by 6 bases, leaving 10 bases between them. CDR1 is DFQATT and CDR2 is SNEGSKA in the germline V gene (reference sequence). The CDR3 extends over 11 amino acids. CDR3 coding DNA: TGCAGTGCTCCCCAATATAATGGCTACACCTTC. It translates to CSAPQYNGYTF.

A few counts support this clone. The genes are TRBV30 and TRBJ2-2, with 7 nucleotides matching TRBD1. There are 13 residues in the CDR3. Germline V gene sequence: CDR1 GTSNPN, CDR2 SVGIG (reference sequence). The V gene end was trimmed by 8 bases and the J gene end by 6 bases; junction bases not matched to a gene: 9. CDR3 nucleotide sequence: TGTGCCGGCCAGGGACAGTACTCCGGGGAGCTGTTTTTT. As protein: CAGQGQYSGELFF.

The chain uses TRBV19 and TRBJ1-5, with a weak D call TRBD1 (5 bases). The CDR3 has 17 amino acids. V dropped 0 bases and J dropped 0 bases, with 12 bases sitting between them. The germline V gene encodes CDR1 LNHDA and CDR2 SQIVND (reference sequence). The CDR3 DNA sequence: TGTGCCAGTAGTATAGATGAGGGGACCTATAGCAATCAGCCCCAGCATTTT. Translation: CASSIDEGTYSNQPQHF. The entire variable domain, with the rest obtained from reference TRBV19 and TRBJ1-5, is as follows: DGGITQSPKYLFRKEGQNVTLSCEQNLNHDAMYWYRQDPGQGLRLIYYSQIVNDFQKGDIAEGYSVSREKKESFPLTVTSAQKNPTAFYLCASSIDEGTYSNQPQHFGDGTRLSIL.

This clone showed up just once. DNA for the CDR3: TGTGCCAGCAGCTCCACTAGCACAGATACGCAGTATTTT. It codes for CASSSTSTDTQYF. The V and J genes are TRBV5-4 and TRBJ2-3; no definite D call. CDR3 length: 13 amino acids. V was trimmed by 3 bases and J by 0 bases, leaving 5 bases between them. The germline gives CDR1 SGHNT, CDR2 YYREEE (reference sequence). Looking up the rest from reference TRBV5-4 and TRBJ2-3 gives the full variable domain: ETGVTQSPTHLIKTRGQQVTLRCSSQSGHNTVSWYQQALGQGPQFIFQYYREEENGRGNFPPRFSGLQFPNYSSELNVNALELDDSALYLCASSSTSTDTQYFGPGTRLTVL.

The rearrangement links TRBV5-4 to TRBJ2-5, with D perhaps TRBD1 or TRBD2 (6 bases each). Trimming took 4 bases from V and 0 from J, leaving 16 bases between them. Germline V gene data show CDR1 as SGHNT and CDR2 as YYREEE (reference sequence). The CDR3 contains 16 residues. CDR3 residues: CASSRPGGLYQETQYF. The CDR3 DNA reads TGTGCCAGCAGCCGCCCCGGGGGCTTGTACCAAGAGACCCAGTACTTC.